The entry below gives a single T cell receptor (beta chain) sequence along with its context. Its antigen is not known. One end of the junction is discordant with germline, which a read error may explain. The CDR3 sequence is 13 residues long. Per the germline V gene, CDR1 is SGHVS and CDR2 is FNYEAQ. This record belongs to a study of blood T cells in healthy people across ages. Together with a sample-barcoded 5' primer, a J-beta primer mix was included in a second PCR lasting roughly 7 to 11 cycles. A single record per CDR3 protein comes from TCRdb applying MiXCR to the 5' RACE reads. This table has about 1.8 million distinct CDR3 sequences, roughly 49% appearing once. The draw of peripheral blood yielded roughly 10 milliliters from each donor. Findings and caveats of the study: A roughly linear age-dependent decrease characterized TCR beta diversity per million T cells. With donor CMV status unknown, expanded clonotype changes were possibly confounded.

This TCR derives from a middle-aged woman in good health. The chain carries TRBV7-6 and TRBJ2-3, with D perhaps TRBD1 or TRBD2 (5 bases each). Source material: blood. CDR3 protein: CSSSPQWGDTQYF. The CDR3 DNA follows: TGTTCCAGCAGCCCCCAGTGGGGGGATACGCAGTATTTT. The full variable domain, rest sourced from reference TRBV7-6 and TRBJ2-3, is GAGVSQSPRYKVTKRGQDVALRCDPISGHVSLYWYRQALGQGPEFLTYFNYEAQQDKSGLPNDRFSAERPEGSISTLTIQRTEQRDSAMYRCSSSPQWGDTQYFGPGTRLTVL.